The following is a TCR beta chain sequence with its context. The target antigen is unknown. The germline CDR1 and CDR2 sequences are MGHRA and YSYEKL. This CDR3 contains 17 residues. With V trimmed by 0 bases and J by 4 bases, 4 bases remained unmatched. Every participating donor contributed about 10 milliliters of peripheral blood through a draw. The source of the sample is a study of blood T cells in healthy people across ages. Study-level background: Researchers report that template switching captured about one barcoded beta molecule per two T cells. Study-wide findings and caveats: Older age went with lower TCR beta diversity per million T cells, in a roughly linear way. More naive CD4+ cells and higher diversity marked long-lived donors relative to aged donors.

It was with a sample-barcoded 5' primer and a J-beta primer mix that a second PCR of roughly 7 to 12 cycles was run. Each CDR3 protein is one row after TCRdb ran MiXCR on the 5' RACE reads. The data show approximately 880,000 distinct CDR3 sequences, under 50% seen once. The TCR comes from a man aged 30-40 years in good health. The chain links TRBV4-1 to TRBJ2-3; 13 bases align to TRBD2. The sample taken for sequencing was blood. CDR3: CASSQELAGGPADTQYF. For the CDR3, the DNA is TGCGCCAGCAGCCAAGAACTAGCGGGGGGGCCTGCAGATACGCAGTATTTT.